This T cell receptor (beta chain) was sequenced during a study of blood T cell repertoires in COVID-19. Authors' analysis steps: By means of reference gene primer amplification, nucleated cell counts were estimated. Repertoires were generated with immunoSEQ multiplex PCR, while TCRdb's copy carries only in-frame clones and drops some. V and J calls and clone size follow that table, whereas D and trimming were derived from the DNA. The data contain 300,000 to 400,000 clones, about 90% of them singletons. The CDR3 covers 16 residues. The study recruited people aged roughly 18 to 95 years across roughly 25 US areas. Categorization into cohorts depended on clinical history that participants reported.

This sequence was found in a man aged 25 to 45 who had recovered from COVID-19. Sample: PBMCs or T cells enriched from blood (not recorded which). The chain recombines TRBV21-1 with TRBJ1-1; TRBD1 is the table's D call, not checked against the DNA. TRBV21-1 is marked as a pseudogene. The CDR3 loop reads CASSKSDRGMNTEAFF. Here the CDR3 DNA reads TGTGCCAGCAGCAAATCCGACAGGGGTATGAACACTGAAGCTTTCTTT.